These 20 T cell receptor beta chains share one sample of origin, sequenced in a study of ipilimumab plus nivolumab after autologous stem cell transplantation. Using immunoSEQ multiplex PCR, the repertoire was profiled, and TCRdb retains in-frame clones only, with some absent. The data hold 9,400 or so clones, with 60% to 70% observed a single time. The material was PBMCs, obtained in a trial of ipilimumab plus nivolumab as post-transplant consolidation. The receptors here all came from a female donor with multiple myeloma.

V and J are TRBV30 and TRBJ2-3, with D unresolved. CDR3 length equals 14 residues. The ends were cut back, 0 bases at V and 2 bases at J, with 9 bases in the middle. From germline, CDR1 is GTSNPN and CDR2 SVGIG (reference sequence). The CDR3 loop reads CAWSVLIPTDTQYF. CDR3 nucleotide sequence: TGTGCCTGGAGTGTACTCATACCCACAGATACGCAGTATTTT. The variable domain in full, completed from reference TRBV30 and TRBJ2-3, reads SQTIHQWPATLVQPVGSPLSLECTVEGTSNPNLYWYRQAAGRGLQLLFYSVGIGQISSEVPQNLSASRPQDRQFILSSKKLLLSDSGFYLCAWSVLIPTDTQYFGPGTRLTVL.

The genes are TRBV9 and TRBJ2-7; 13 bases map to TRBD2. The V gene's germline CDR1 is SGDLS and CDR2 YYNGEE. V trimming: 2 bases; J trimming: 0 bases; junction bases outside the gene matches: 8. The CDR3 consists of 18 residues. The CDR3 reads CASSVGTSGNKISYEQYF. DNA for the CDR3: TGTGCCAGCAGCGTGGGGACTAGCGGGAATAAGATCTCCTACGAGCAGTACTTC.

The chain uses TRBV15 and TRBJ2-2, with a tentative D call TRBD2 (5 bases). Germline-derived CDR1 and CDR2 are LNHNV and YYDKDF (reference sequence). This CDR3 region has 16 residues. Trimming shortened V by 1 base and J by 0 bases, and 9 bases separated the two germline ends. CDR3 residues: CATSRGWGANTGELFF. In nucleotides, the CDR3 is TGTGCCACCAGCAGAGGATGGGGAGCGAACACCGGGGAGCTGTTTTTT. The full variable domain, rest sourced from reference TRBV15 and TRBJ2-2, is DAMVIQNPRYQVTQFGKPVTLSCSQTLNHNVMYWYQQKSSQAPKLLFHYYDKDFNNEADTPDNFQSRRPNTSFCFLDIRSPGLGDTAMYLCATSRGWGANTGELFFGEGSRLTVL.

J is TRBJ1-1 and V is TRBV5-6; no reliable D call. This CDR3 spans 14 amino acids. V shed 4 bases and J shed 0 bases, with 10 bases lying between them. Germline CDR1 is SGHDT and CDR2 is YYEEEE. In DNA, the CDR3 is TGTGCCAGCAGCATCGGAACGTTGAACACTGAAGCTTTCTTT. As protein: CASSIGTLNTEAFF.

V and J are TRBV7-3 and TRBJ2-1; D is uncertain. This CDR3 is built from 17 residues. Per germline, CDR1 SGHTA and CDR2 FQGTGA. Trimming stripped 5 bases from V and 1 base from J, with 18 bases between. CDR3 residues: CASSPALTTGSYNEQFF. The CDR3 region has the DNA TGTGCCAGCAGCCCTGCCCTGACGACCGGGTCCTACAATGAGCAGTTCTTC. The full variable domain, in which reference TRBV7-3 and TRBJ2-1 provide the parts outside the CDR3, is GAGVSQTPSNKVTEKGKYVELRCDPISGHTALYWYRQSLGQGPEFLIYFQGTGAADDSGLPNDRFFAVRPEGSVSTLKIQRTERGDSAVYLCASSPALTTGSYNEQFFGPGTRLTVL.

V and J are TRBV28 and TRBJ2-4; 8 bases map to TRBD1. CDR3 size: 14 residues. Germline V gene sequence: CDR1 MDHEN, CDR2 SYDVKM. Trimming cost V 8 bases and J 7 bases; bases outside gene matches: 10. The CDR3 is CASRASAGGNIQYF. In DNA, the CDR3 is TGTGCCAGCCGCGCCTCGGCAGGGGGCAACATTCAGTACTTC.

The gene calls are TRBV28 and TRBJ1-2; no firm D call. Germline CDR1 and CDR2: MDHEN and SYDVKM. This CDR3 region has 14 residues. V lost 6 bases, J lost 4 bases, and 15 bases lay in between. The CDR3 is CASSWLMELYGYTF. Written as DNA, the CDR3 is TGTGCCAGCAGCTGGTTGATGGAGCTCTATGGCTACACCTTC.

The rearrangement uses TRBV4-3 and TRBJ2-7; D perhaps matches TRBD1 (5 bases). The CDR3 runs to 13 residues. Trimming shortened V by 0 bases and J by 2 bases, and 5 bases separated the two germline ends. From germline, CDR1 is LGHNA and CDR2 YSLEER. CDR3 nucleotides: TGCGCCAGCAGCCAAGACAGGGCCTACGAGCAGTACTTC. It yields the protein CASSQDRAYEQYF.

The chain combines TRBV28 with TRBJ2-7, with 10 bases matching TRBD1. The ends lost 8 bases at V and 5 bases at J; junction bases unmatched: 12. Germline V gives CDR1 MDHEN, CDR2 SYDVKM. The CDR3 is 15 residues long. For the CDR3, the DNA is TGTGCCAGCCCCGGCCCGATAGGACAGGGGGACGAGCAGTACTTC. Translating gives CASPGPIGQGDEQYF.

The chain uses TRBV7-8 and TRBJ1-2; D is uncertain. This CDR3 has 14 amino acids. V lost 1 base to trimming and J lost 8 bases, with 14 bases between them. Germline V gives CDR1 SGHVS, CDR2 FQNEAQ. The CDR3 coding sequence is TGTGCCAGCAGCTTAGGAAAGGGCAAAACCGGCTACACCTTC. Protein product: CASSLGKGKTGYTF.

This sequence joins TRBV5-1 and TRBJ2-2; TRBD2 matches 11 bases. The germline V gene encodes CDR1 SGHRS and CDR2 YFSETQ. The CDR3 covers 16 residues. The junction had 6 bases not matched to a gene; V was cut back by 3 bases and J by 5 bases. CDR3 sequence (DNA): TGCGCCAGCAGCTCAACTAGCGGGAGTGGGACCGGGGAGCTGTTTTTT. This codes for CASSSTSGSGTGELFF.

The CDR3 reads CASSLAPTGSDTQYF. DNA of the CDR3: TGTGCCAGCAGCTTAGCGCCGACAGGGTCAGATACGCAGTATTTT. The chain employs TRBV7-2 and TRBJ2-3; 7 nucleotides match TRBD1. CDR3 length: 15 residues. Germline values: CDR1 SGHTA, CDR2 FQGNSA. The junction had 4 bases not matched to a gene; V was cut back by 0 bases and J by 4 bases.

By share, this clone ranks as medium-sized. V is TRBV7-8 and J is TRBJ2-1; perhaps TRBD2 as D (6 bases). CDR1 and CDR2 (germline): SGHVS, FQNEAQ. The CDR3 runs 14 residues. Trimming cost V 5 bases and J 4 bases, with 12 bases left between them. The CDR3 DNA sequence: TGTGCCAGCAGCCACGGGGAGGCTTACAATGAGCAGTTCTTC. Encoded protein: CASSHGEAYNEQFF.

The chain combines TRBV28 with TRBJ2-1; 14 bases map to TRBD2. V was clipped by 4 bases and J by 7 bases; unmatched bases: 6. Germline CDR1 reads MDHEN; CDR2 reads SYDVKM. This CDR3 comprises 16 residues. CDR3 sequence reads: CASSWGGLAGVNEQFF. The CDR3 DNA reads TGTGCCAGCAGTTGGGGGGGACTAGCGGGAGTAAATGAGCAGTTCTTC.

By share of the sample, this clone is medium-sized (0.01 to 0.1%). The chain has TRBV29-1 and TRBJ2-1, with TRBD1 matching over 9 bases. The V segment lost 2 bases and the J segment 12 bases; nucleotides outside the gene matches: 14. This CDR3 has 15 residues. Germline values: CDR1 SQVTM, CDR2 ANQGSEA. CDR3 sequence (DNA): TGCAGCGTTGAAAGGGGAGACAGGGGGGTAGGTGGGCAGTTCTTC. Amino acids: CSVERGDRGVGGQFF.

The J gene is TRBJ2-4, the V gene TRBV14; 7 bases line up with TRBD2. Unmatched junction bases numbered 6, after V lost 2 bases and J lost 2 bases. The CDR3 spans 16 residues. Germline values: CDR1 SGHDN, CDR2 FVKESK. The CDR3 region has the DNA TGTGCCAGCAGCCAATCGGGGGGAGGTACCAAAAACATTCAGTACTTC. Translation gives CASSQSGGGTKNIQYF.

The chain couples TRBV6-1 to TRBJ2-1; D may match TRBD1 or TRBD2 (6 bases each). V was trimmed by 4 bases and J by 5 bases, leaving 21 bases between them. Germline V gives CDR1 MNHNS, CDR2 SASEGT. The CDR3 totals 17 residues. CDR3 DNA: TGTGCCAGCAGTGTAGTACAGGGAGCGGGTCGACACAATGAGCAGTTCTTC. Translation gives CASSVVQGAGRHNEQFF.

This clone has more than one count but fewer than ten. The rearrangement joins TRBV7-8 to TRBJ1-1; D is uncertain. CDR1 is SGHVS and CDR2 is FQNEAQ in the germline V gene. The CDR3 is 14 amino acids. The V and J ends lost 3 bases and 1 base respectively, with 9 bases between them. Written as DNA, the CDR3 is TGTGCCAGCAGCTTGGGCGTCGCGAACACTGAAGCTTTCTTT. This translates into CASSLGVANTEAFF.

The rearrangement links TRBV10-3 to TRBJ2-6, with D unresolved. The V end was cut by 4 bases, the J end by 0 bases, with 13 bases between. CDR3 length: 17 amino acids. The germline CDR1 and CDR2 sequences are ENHRY and SYGVKD. CDR3 region: CAISVPSSNSGANVLTF. CDR3 nucleotides: TGTGCCATCAGTGTCCCGAGCTCGAACTCTGGGGCCAACGTCCTGACTTTC.

In DNA, the CDR3 is TGTGCCAGCAGTTTTCCTGAGGGGAAGCAGTACTTC. Its protein is CASSFPEGKQYF. The V and J genes are TRBV6-5 and TRBJ2-7, with D perhaps TRBD1 or TRBD2 (5 bases each). The CDR3 loop spans 12 amino acids. Germline V lookup: CDR1 MNHEY, CDR2 SVGAGI. Trimming took off 4 bases at V and 8 bases at J, with 12 bases between the two ends.